Listed below are T cell receptor beta chains from one sample, sequenced in a study of T cells expressing NK-cell markers. TCRdb reprocessed the 5' RACE reads; each CDR3 protein has one entry and no DNA is given. The repertoire table contains about 550,000 distinct CDR3 sequences. Sequencing was carried out using blood T cells: a sorted CD56 or NKG2C T cell subset, CD4+ or CD8+ T cells, or bulk PBMC T cells (not recorded which). The receptors were gathered from a man younger than 35 in good health. Each CDR3 is given with its conserved first and last residue.

j_call	v_call	cdr3_aa
TRBJ2-3	TRBV5-1	CASSGRPGTVTDTQYF
TRBJ1-1	TRBV6-1	CASSDGSGDTEAFF
TRBJ2-3	TRBV5-1	CATSLFGTGSTDTQYF
TRBJ2-3	TRBV5-1	CASSEGTRPNTQYF
TRBJ2-3	TRBV24-1	CATSDRQLGGGLSTDTQYF
TRBJ2-7	TRBV7-9	CASSLFNAIAGNYEQYF
TRBJ2-2	TRBV29-1	CSVEEGTPGTGELFF
TRBJ2-1	TRBV3-1	CASSQDSIYNEQFF
TRBJ2-3	TRBV7-8	CASSLALVHTQYF
TRBJ2-7	TRBV20-1	CSAKGVLYEQYF
TRBJ2-1	TRBV7-3	CASSQTSGRDYNEQFF
TRBJ2-4	TRBV12-3/TRBV12-4	CASSRTVHIQYF
TRBJ1-1	TRBV7-3	CASSLPRTPNTEAFF
TRBJ2-7	TRBV20-1	CSASGRLSEQYF
TRBJ2-3	TRBV4-2	CASSPIRFSWGQGSESTDTQYF
TRBJ1-1	TRBV12-3/TRBV12-4	CASSSRGAVGTEAFF
TRBJ2-1	TRBV10-2	CASSRGRATAGVAYNEQFF
TRBJ2-7	TRBV9	CASSLSGTRDEQYF
TRBJ2-1	TRBV7-2	CASSLRGPHNEQFF
TRBJ2-2	TRBV11-2	CASSLVGRYTGELFF
TRBJ1-2	TRBV29-1	CSVAPGGAGYTF
TRBJ2-1	TRBV12-3/TRBV12-4	CASSEVVGLSYNEQFF
TRBJ2-3	TRBV28	CASRGRLGHSPDTQYF
TRBJ1-6	TRBV30	CAWSPGSPLHF
TRBJ2-3	TRBV11-2	CASSLDLRVNTQYF
TRBJ2-4	TRBV12-3/TRBV12-4	CASSPASLAKNIQYF
TRBJ2-7	TRBV27	CASAGQSTNEQYF
TRBJ2-6	TRBV4-1	CASSPGQTSGANVLTF
TRBJ2-5	TRBV18	CASSPPSETQYF
TRBJ1-4	TRBV15	CATSPKTGGIPTNEKLFF
TRBJ1-2	TRBV11-2	CASSSLSARDYGYTF
TRBJ2-3	TRBV11-2	CASSLTSGATTDTQYF
TRBJ2-4	TRBV4-2	CASSLGGTGQIQNIQYF
TRBJ2-7	TRBV2	CASKGGLASFNYEQYF
TRBJ2-7	TRBV29-1	CSVAAGQDYEQYF
TRBJ2-2	TRBV20-1	CSARGFLAGGRPGELFF
TRBJ2-1	TRBV19	CAIGPSAYNEQFF